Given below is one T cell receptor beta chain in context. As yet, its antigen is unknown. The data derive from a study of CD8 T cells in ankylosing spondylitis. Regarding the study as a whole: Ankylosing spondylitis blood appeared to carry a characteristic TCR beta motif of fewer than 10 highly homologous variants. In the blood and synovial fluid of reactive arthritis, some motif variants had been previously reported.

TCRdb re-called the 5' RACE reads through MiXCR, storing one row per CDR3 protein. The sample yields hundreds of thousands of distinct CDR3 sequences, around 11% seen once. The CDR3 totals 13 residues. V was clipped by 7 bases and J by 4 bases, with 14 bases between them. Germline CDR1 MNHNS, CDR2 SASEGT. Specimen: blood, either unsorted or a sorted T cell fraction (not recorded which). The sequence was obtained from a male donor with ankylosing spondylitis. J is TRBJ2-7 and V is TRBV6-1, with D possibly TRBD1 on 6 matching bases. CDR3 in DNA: TGTGCCAGCACCCTAATACAGGGTTACGAGCAGTACTTC. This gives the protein CASTLIQGYEQYF.